Listed below are T cell receptor beta chains from one sample, sequenced in a study of blood T cell repertoires in COVID-19. TCRdb keeps only in-frame clones here, not all; method: immunoSEQ multiplex PCR. The sample holds some 62,000 clones, roughly three quarters seen once. Input material: peripheral blood. Receptors were obtained from a woman older than 75 with active or convalescent COVID-19. Each CDR3 is given with its conserved first and last residue. D genes are given only for firm matches. Clone size is stated in some rows and not others, as once, few, many or a class when expanded.

j_call: TRBJ1-2
d_call: TRBD1
clone_size: -
v_call: TRBV5-1
cdr3_aa: CASSFGTGVNYGYTF
cdr3_nt: TGCGCCAGCAGCTTTGGGACAGGGGTTAACTATGGCTACACCTTC

j_call: TRBJ1-1
d_call: -
clone_size: -
v_call: TRBV12-3/TRBV12-4
cdr3_aa: CASSFKGDTEAFF
cdr3_nt: TGTGCCAGCAGTTTTAAAGGGGACACTGAAGCTTTCTTT

j_call: TRBJ2-3
d_call: -
clone_size: -
v_call: TRBV5-4
cdr3_aa: CASSPDSHSTDTQYF
cdr3_nt: TGTGCCAGCAGCCCGGACAGCCATAGCACAGATACGCAGTATTTT

j_call: TRBJ1-1
d_call: -
clone_size: -
v_call: TRBV7-2
cdr3_aa: CASSLDGTGPTEAFF
cdr3_nt: TGTGCCAGCAGCTTAGATGGAACAGGCCCGACTGAAGCTTTCTTT

j_call: TRBJ1-1
d_call: TRBD1
clone_size: -
v_call: TRBV12-5
cdr3_aa: CASGFSIQGAGMDTEAFF
cdr3_nt: TGTGCTAGTGGTTTTTCTATCCAGGGGGCGGGGATGGACACTGAAGCTTTCTTT

j_call: TRBJ1-5
d_call: -
clone_size: -
v_call: TRBV12-3/TRBV12-4
cdr3_aa: CASMKQGNQPQHF
cdr3_nt: TGTGCCAGCATGAAACAGGGCAATCAGCCCCAGCATTTT

j_call: TRBJ2-7
d_call: -
clone_size: once
v_call: TRBV9
cdr3_aa: CASSVQGGAGYEQYF
cdr3_nt: TGTGCCAGCAGCGTTCAGGGGGGCGCAGGGTACGAGCAGTACTTC

j_call: TRBJ2-3
d_call: -
clone_size: once
v_call: TRBV18
cdr3_aa: CASSPQGPSTDTQYF
cdr3_nt: TGTGCCAGCTCACCACAGGGGCCGAGCACAGATACGCAGTATTTT

j_call: TRBJ2-7
d_call: -
clone_size: -
v_call: TRBV11-3
cdr3_aa: CASSLEAGTYEQYF
cdr3_nt: TGTGCCAGCAGCTTAGAGGCGGGCACCTACGAGCAGTACTTC

j_call: TRBJ1-1
d_call: -
clone_size: -
v_call: TRBV10-2
cdr3_aa: CATRTDLNTEAFF
cdr3_nt: TGCGCCACCCGGACAGACTTGAACACTGAAGCTTTCTTT

j_call: TRBJ2-7
d_call: -
clone_size: -
v_call: TRBV5-5
cdr3_aa: CASSLGRPGYEQYF
cdr3_nt: TGTGCCAGCAGTTTAGGGAGACCTGGGTACGAGCAGTACTTC

j_call: TRBJ2-5
d_call: -
clone_size: -
v_call: TRBV3-1/TRBV3-2
cdr3_aa: CASLGGFQETQYF
cdr3_nt: TGTGCCAGCCTCGGGGGATTCCAAGAGACCCAGTACTTC

j_call: TRBJ2-3
d_call: TRBD2
clone_size: -
v_call: TRBV5-1
cdr3_aa: CASSLRTGGRSDTQYF
cdr3_nt: TGCGCCAGCAGCTTGCGTACGGGGGGGCGATCAGATACGCAGTATTTT

j_call: TRBJ1-1
d_call: TRBD1
clone_size: -
v_call: TRBV6-5
cdr3_aa: CASRKDRITEAFF
cdr3_nt: TGTGCCAGCAGAAAGGACAGGATCACTGAAGCTTTCTTT

j_call: TRBJ1-1
d_call: -
clone_size: few
v_call: TRBV29-1
cdr3_aa: CSVEMGGNTEAFF
cdr3_nt: TGCAGCGTTGAGATGGGGGGGAACACTGAAGCTTTCTTT

j_call: TRBJ1-5
d_call: -
clone_size: -
v_call: TRBV5-6
cdr3_aa: CASSLAGGGNQPQHF
cdr3_nt: TGTGCCAGCAGCTTGGCCGGGGGAGGCAATCAGCCCCAGCATTTT

j_call: TRBJ2-2
d_call: TRBD1
clone_size: many
v_call: TRBV10-3
cdr3_aa: CAIRPGQGGATTGELFF
cdr3_nt: TGTGCCATCAGGCCCGGTCAAGGGGGCGCGACCACCGGGGAGCTGTTTTTT

j_call: TRBJ1-6
d_call: -
clone_size: -
v_call: TRBV6-5
cdr3_aa: CASTLGHPILSPLHF
cdr3_nt: TGTGCCAGCACCCTGGGACACCCGATTCTCTCACCCCTCCACTTT

j_call: TRBJ1-5
d_call: -
clone_size: once
v_call: TRBV3-1/TRBV3-2
cdr3_aa: CASSPAPGSRGNQPQHF
cdr3_nt: TGTGCCAGCAGCCCAGCACCAGGGTCTAGGGGCAATCAGCCCCAGCATTTT

j_call: TRBJ1-2
d_call: -
clone_size: -
v_call: TRBV4-1
cdr3_aa: CASSPQKGDYGYTF
cdr3_nt: TGCGCCAGCAGCCCCCAGAAGGGGGACTATGGCTACACCTTC

j_call: TRBJ1-2
d_call: TRBD1
clone_size: -
v_call: TRBV19
cdr3_aa: CASSPTGWGNYGYTF
cdr3_nt: TGTGCCAGTAGTCCGACAGGGTGGGGGAACTATGGCTACACCTTC

j_call: TRBJ2-5
d_call: TRBD2
clone_size: -
v_call: TRBV5-1
cdr3_aa: CASSVTGTSEETQYF
cdr3_nt: TGCGCCAGCAGCGTTACCGGGACTAGCGAAGAGACCCAGTACTTC

j_call: TRBJ1-1
d_call: -
clone_size: few
v_call: TRBV18
cdr3_aa: CASSEDLNTEAFF
cdr3_nt: TGTGCCAGCTCGGAGGATTTGAACACTGAAGCTTTCTTT

j_call: TRBJ1-5
d_call: TRBD1
clone_size: few
v_call: TRBV29-1
cdr3_aa: CSVGTGAVDQPQHF
cdr3_nt: TGCAGCGTGGGGACAGGGGCAGTGGATCAGCCCCAGCATTTT

j_call: TRBJ1-3
d_call: -
clone_size: -
v_call: TRBV3-1/TRBV3-2
cdr3_aa: CASSPRGSGNTIYF
cdr3_nt: TGTGCCAGCAGCCCCAGGGGCTCTGGAAACACCATATATTTT

j_call: TRBJ1-1
d_call: TRBD1
clone_size: -
v_call: TRBV18
cdr3_aa: CASSPGQGRTEAFF
cdr3_nt: TGTGCCAGCTCACCCGGACAGGGCAGGACTGAAGCTTTCTTT

j_call: TRBJ2-7
d_call: -
clone_size: -
v_call: TRBV2
cdr3_aa: CASSGTPYEQYF
cdr3_nt: TGTGCCAGCTCCGGGACACCCTACGAGCAGTACTTC

j_call: TRBJ2-7
d_call: -
clone_size: once
v_call: TRBV12-3/TRBV12-4
cdr3_aa: CASSLGRGTAQYF
cdr3_nt: TGTGCCAGCAGTTTGGGAAGGGGGACCGCTCAGTACTTC

j_call: TRBJ1-1
d_call: TRBD1
clone_size: -
v_call: TRBV5-1
cdr3_aa: CASSKDRRPELAFF
cdr3_nt: TGCGCCAGCAGCAAGGACAGGAGGCCAGAGTTAGCTTTCTTT

j_call: TRBJ1-3
d_call: -
clone_size: few
v_call: TRBV2
cdr3_aa: CASSEALPGKAGNTIYF
cdr3_nt: TGTGCCAGCAGTGAAGCGCTTCCGGGGAAGGCTGGAAACACCATATATTTT

j_call: TRBJ1-2
d_call: TRBD1
clone_size: -
v_call: TRBV5-5
cdr3_aa: CASSFLEDRANYGYTF
cdr3_nt: TGTGCCAGCAGCTTCCTGGAGGACAGGGCAAACTATGGCTACACCTTC

j_call: TRBJ2-2
d_call: TRBD1
clone_size: -
v_call: TRBV5-4
cdr3_aa: CASSWTGNTGELFF
cdr3_nt: TGTGCCAGCAGCTGGACAGGGAACACCGGGGAGCTGTTTTTT

j_call: TRBJ2-7
d_call: TRBD1
clone_size: -
v_call: TRBV2
cdr3_aa: CASGKSGTAYEQYF
cdr3_nt: TGTGCCAGCGGCAAATCCGGGACAGCCTACGAGCAGTACTTC

j_call: TRBJ2-5
d_call: TRBD2
clone_size: -
v_call: TRBV9
cdr3_aa: CASSPRTSRGETQYF
cdr3_nt: TGTGCCAGCAGCCCTCGGACTAGCCGAGGGGAGACCCAGTACTTC

j_call: TRBJ1-1
d_call: -
clone_size: -
v_call: TRBV10-3
cdr3_aa: CAIAGGGTEAFF
cdr3_nt: TGTGCCATCGCTGGGGGGGGGACTGAAGCTTTCTTT

j_call: TRBJ1-2
d_call: -
clone_size: -
v_call: TRBV12-3/TRBV12-4
cdr3_aa: CASSYINYGYTF
cdr3_nt: TGTGCCAGCAGCTATATCAACTATGGCTACACCTTC

j_call: TRBJ2-5
d_call: TRBD1
clone_size: -
v_call: TRBV7-2
cdr3_aa: CASSLAWDRTYQETQYF
cdr3_nt: TGTGCCAGCAGCTTAGCCTGGGACAGAACTTACCAAGAGACCCAGTACTTC

j_call: TRBJ1-1
d_call: TRBD1
clone_size: -
v_call: TRBV29-1
cdr3_aa: CSVEADRGNTEAFF
cdr3_nt: TGCAGCGTTGAAGCAGACAGGGGTAACACTGAAGCTTTCTTT

j_call: TRBJ1-2
d_call: TRBD1
clone_size: -
v_call: TRBV6-5
cdr3_aa: CASSYSGQGNYGYTF
cdr3_nt: TGTGCCAGCAGTTACTCAGGACAGGGCAACTATGGCTACACCTTC

j_call: TRBJ1-5
d_call: -
clone_size: -
v_call: TRBV21-1
cdr3_aa: CASSEGTRDQHF
cdr3_nt: TGTGCCAGCAGCGAAGGGACAAGGGACCAGCATTTT

j_call: TRBJ1-2
d_call: TRBD1
clone_size: -
v_call: TRBV19
cdr3_aa: CASRLRDREQGYTF
cdr3_nt: TGTGCCAGTAGACTCCGGGACAGGGAACAAGGCTACACCTTC

j_call: TRBJ1-6
d_call: -
clone_size: once
v_call: TRBV5-1
cdr3_aa: CASSLDLRSSYNSPLHF
cdr3_nt: TGCGCCAGCAGCTTGGACCTCAGAAGCTCCTATAATTCACCCCTCCACTTT

j_call: TRBJ1-1
d_call: -
clone_size: -
v_call: TRBV19
cdr3_aa: CASSIRGNTEAFF
cdr3_nt: TGTGCCAGTAGTATACGGGGGAACACTGAAGCTTTCTTT

j_call: TRBJ1-2
d_call: TRBD1
clone_size: -
v_call: TRBV19
cdr3_aa: CASSNRDRYYTF
cdr3_nt: TGTGCCAGTAGTAACCGGGACAGGTACTACACCTTC

j_call: TRBJ2-7
d_call: TRBD2
clone_size: -
v_call: TRBV19
cdr3_aa: CASSTRGDTSYEQYF
cdr3_nt: TGTGCCAGTAGTACCCGGGGGGATACTTCCTACGAGCAGTACTTC

j_call: TRBJ2-1
d_call: -
clone_size: -
v_call: TRBV4-2
cdr3_aa: CASSQDERRGGSNEQFF
cdr3_nt: TGTGCCAGCAGCCAAGATGAGAGGAGGGGGGGCTCGAATGAGCAGTTCTTC

j_call: TRBJ1-1
d_call: TRBD1
clone_size: -
v_call: TRBV19
cdr3_aa: CASSIDDRGQGAFF
cdr3_nt: TGTGCCAGTAGTATAGATGATCGGGGACAGGGAGCTTTCTTT

j_call: TRBJ1-1
d_call: TRBD1
clone_size: -
v_call: TRBV5-1
cdr3_aa: CASSSGQVEAFF
cdr3_nt: TGCGCCAGCAGCTCCGGACAGGTTGAAGCTTTCTTT

j_call: TRBJ2-5
d_call: TRBD1
clone_size: -
v_call: TRBV7-9
cdr3_aa: CASSLALGQGGETQYF
cdr3_nt: TGTGCCAGCAGCTTAGCGCTCGGACAGGGCGGGGAGACCCAGTACTTC

j_call: TRBJ1-6
d_call: TRBD1
clone_size: -
v_call: TRBV7-9
cdr3_aa: CASSPGQGNSPLHF
cdr3_nt: TGTGCCAGCAGCCCCGGACAGGGCAATTCACCCCTCCACTTT

j_call: TRBJ1-5
d_call: TRBD1
clone_size: -
v_call: TRBV4-2
cdr3_aa: CASSPIGTGKIQPQHF
cdr3_nt: TGTGCCAGCAGCCCAATCGGGACAGGGAAGATTCAGCCCCAGCATTTT

j_call: TRBJ1-2
d_call: TRBD1
clone_size: -
v_call: TRBV2
cdr3_aa: CASSELGQGGDGYTF
cdr3_nt: TGTGCCAGCAGTGAATTGGGACAGGGTGGCGATGGCTACACCTTC